This record covers a single T cell receptor (beta chain). Study processing details: For nucleated cells, counts were estimated from reference gene primer amplification. This table comes from immunoSEQ multiplex PCR, and its TCRdb copy is limited to in-frame clones, with some not included. V and J calls and clone size come straight from that table; D and trimming were deduced from the DNA. The sample yields 270,000 or so clones, over 75% seen once. The entry originates in a study of blood T cell repertoires in COVID-19. Study summary: Samples came from the United States, Italy and Spain, spanning acute and convalescent COVID-19. The analysed material was cDNA or gDNA that came from T cells, B-cell-depleted T cells, or PBMCs.

Sequencing input: peripheral blood. The sequence came from a human donor in a cohort sampled during active COVID-19.

CDR3 protein: CASSFTNSFLAETYEQYF. CDR3 nucleotide sequence: TGTGCCAGCAGCTTTACAAACTCGTTCCTAGCGGAAACCTACGAGCAGTACTTC. This chain uses TRBV11-2 with TRBJ2-7; the match to TRBD2 covers 7 bases. CDR3 length equals 18 residues. V lost 3 bases and J lost 2; bases outside the gene matches: 16. Germline V gene sequence: CDR1 SGHAT, CDR2 FQNNGV.